The 18 T cell receptor beta chains presented below share a single source sample, sequenced in a study of blood T cell repertoires in COVID-19. The assay was immunoSEQ multiplex PCR, and TCRdb's table has in-frame clones only and misses some. Of 150,000 to 250,000 clones listed, roughly 90% are singletons. The sequenced sample was PBMCs or T cells enriched from blood (not recorded which). Every receptor here comes from a woman between 25 and 40 years old who had recovered from COVID-19.

The chain is built from TRBV15 and TRBJ2-5; tentative D call: TRBD2 (6 bases). V was cut by 1 base and J by 0 bases, with 12 bases left in between. CDR3 length equals 16 residues. From germline, CDR1 is LNHNV and CDR2 YYDKDF (reference sequence). The CDR3 DNA is TGTGCCACCAGCAGAGCTAATCGGGACTACCAAGAGACCCAGTACTTC. Translation gives CATSRANRDYQETQYF.

The V gene is TRBV12-5, the J gene TRBJ2-5, with TRBD1 identical over 9 bases. This CDR3 is built from 14 residues. The V gene end was trimmed by 6 bases and the J gene end by 5 bases; junction bases not matched to a gene: 7. In germline, CDR1 is LGHNT, CDR2 FRNRAP. CDR3 DNA sequence: TGTGCTAGTGGCCCGGGACAGGGTCAGGAGACCCAGTACTTC. Its translation is CASGPGQGQETQYF. Filled out from reference TRBV12-5 and TRBJ2-5, the complete variable domain reads DARVTQTPRHKVTEMGQEVTMRCQPILGHNTVFWYRQTMMQGLELLAYFRNRAPLDDSGMPKDRFSAEMPDATLATLKIQPSEPRDSAVYFCASGPGQGQETQYFGPGTRLLVL.

For the CDR3, the DNA is TGTGCCTGGGCTCGACTCGGGTGGGATTCACCCCTCCACTTT. Amino acid sequence: CAWARLGWDSPLHF. The V call is TRBV30, the J call TRBJ1-6; no reliable D call. Trimming pared 5 bases from V and 8 bases from J, leaving 16 bases between. Germline V lookup: CDR1 GTSNPN, CDR2 SVGIG (reference sequence). This CDR3 has 14 amino acids.

This clone was recorded once. The chain is built from TRBV19 and TRBJ1-5, with 9 bases aligning to TRBD1. Germline CDR1 and CDR2: LNHDA and SQIVND (reference sequence). The ends lost 5 bases at V and 7 bases at J; junction bases unmatched: 3. The CDR3 has 13 residues. The CDR3 sequence: CASSPTGGQPQHF. The CDR3 coding sequence is TGTGCCAGTAGTCCAACAGGGGGCCAGCCCCAGCATTTT.

The chain combines TRBV9 with TRBJ2-3; 9 positions match TRBD2. This CDR3 has 19 amino acids. V dropped 3 bases and J dropped 3; count of bases not matched to a gene: 17. Germline V gene lookup returns CDR1 SGDLS and CDR2 YYNGEE. The CDR3 sequence: CASSADRREGRVSTDTQYF. In DNA, the CDR3 is TGTGCCAGCAGCGCAGACCGGCGGGAGGGCCGGGTTAGTACAGATACGCAGTATTTT.

The rearrangement links TRBV18 to TRBJ2-1, with D possibly being TRBD2 (6 bases). Looked up from germline, CDR1 is KGHSH and CDR2 is LQKENI. V was cut by 0 bases and J by 9 bases, with 18 bases left in between. The CDR3 runs 16 residues. The CDR3 protein is CASSPPAGTLGGEQFF. The CDR3 bases are TGTGCCAGCTCACCACCGGCGGGAACCCTTGGGGGTGAGCAGTTCTTC.

The chain carries TRBV19 and TRBJ2-1; 7 bases align to TRBD2. Germline lookup yields CDR1 LNHDA and CDR2 SQIVND (reference sequence). This CDR3 contains 13 residues. With 6 bases clipped from V and 11 bases from J, the junction kept 10 bases outside the gene matches. In nucleotides, the CDR3 is TGTGCCAGTAGACCATCAACCGGGACTAAGCAGTTCTTC. Residues: CASRPSTGTKQFF.

The J gene is TRBJ2-1, the V gene TRBV7-3; 7 bases fit TRBD2. CDR3 length: 14 amino acids. Germline V lookup: CDR1 SGHTA, CDR2 FQGTGA. With 3 bases clipped from V and 9 bases from J, the junction kept 8 bases outside the gene matches. CDR3 sequence (DNA): TGTGCCAGCAGCTTTAGCGCGGGAGCAAGTGAGCAGTTCTTC. Protein product: CASSFSAGASEQFF.

V is TRBV19 and J is TRBJ2-5, with D possibly TRBD2 on 7 matching bases. Germline values: CDR1 LNHDA, CDR2 SQIVND (reference sequence). The CDR3 runs 18 residues. Trimming pared 0 bases from V and 2 bases from J, leaving 19 bases between. CDR3 in DNA: TGTGCCAGTAGTATAGATCGAGGGTCGGGGGGCCATCAAGAGACCCAGTACTTC. Translating it yields CASSIDRGSGGHQETQYF.

This chain joins TRBV7-3 and TRBJ2-3, with 12 bases lining up with TRBD1. The CDR3 covers 15 residues. Germline V lookup: CDR1 SGHTA, CDR2 FQGTGA. Unmatched junction bases numbered 4, after V lost 3 bases and J lost 6 bases. This chain's CDR3 is CASSFGTGGWDTQYF. CDR3 in DNA: TGTGCCAGCAGCTTCGGGACAGGGGGCTGGGATACGCAGTATTTT.

The chain couples TRBV7-2 to TRBJ1-1, with D perhaps TRBD1 (6 bases). The CDR3 covers 16 residues. In germline, CDR1 is SGHTA, CDR2 FQGNSA. Trimming pared 4 bases from V and 0 bases from J, leaving 15 bases between. Here the CDR3 reads CASSSSHRVVNTEAFF. The DNA for the CDR3 is TGTGCCAGCAGCTCTTCCCACAGGGTAGTGAACACTGAAGCTTTCTTT. Full variable domain (rest looked up from reference TRBV7-2 and TRBJ1-1): GAGVSQSPSNKVTEKGKDVELRCDPISGHTALYWYRQSLGQGLEFLIYFQGNSAPDKSGLPSDRFSAERTGGSVSTLTIQRTQQEDSAVYLCASSSSHRVVNTEAFFGQGTRLTVV.

This chain uses TRBV25-1 with TRBJ2-7, with D tentatively TRBD1 (6 bases). In germline, CDR1 is MGHDK, CDR2 SYGVNS. Trimming pared 6 bases from V and 7 bases from J, leaving 10 bases between. The CDR3 spans 11 residues. Here the CDR3 reads CASRTGGEQYF. The CDR3, as DNA: TGTGCCAGCAGGACAGGAGGTGAGCAGTACTTC.

The count of this clone is one. This chain connects TRBV5-4 to TRBJ2-1, with TRBD2 as a possible D gene (6 bases). This CDR3 region has 15 residues. V dropped 3 bases and J dropped 5 bases, with 15 bases sitting between them. Germline CDR1 reads SGHNT; CDR2 reads YYREEE (reference sequence). CDR3 protein: CASSSEGTLNNEQFF. CDR3 DNA: TGTGCCAGCAGCTCCGAAGGGACTCTCAACAATGAGCAGTTCTTC.

This chain joins TRBV9 and TRBJ1-2; possibly TRBD1 for D (5 bases). Germline values: CDR1 SGDLS, CDR2 YYNGEE. The CDR3 is made up of 15 amino acids. Trimming removed 1 base at V and 8 bases at J, with 18 bases between. The CDR3 spells CASSVTSGGSAGYTF. The CDR3 DNA sequence: TGTGCCAGCAGCGTAACTTCCGGGGGTAGTGCGGGCTACACCTTC.

The chain combines TRBV7-2 with TRBJ2-6; D possibly corresponds to TRBD2 (5 bases). Trimming stripped 5 bases from V and 3 bases from J, with 11 bases between. The CDR3 is 15 amino acids. Germline lookup yields CDR1 SGHTA and CDR2 FQGNSA. CDR3 in amino acids: CASSPEGLGANVLTF. The DNA for the CDR3 is TGTGCCAGCAGCCCCGAGGGTCTTGGGGCCAACGTCCTGACTTTC.

This clone was seen only once. V is TRBV4-2 and J is TRBJ2-1; 12 nucleotides align to TRBD2. Germline V lookup: CDR1 LGHNA, CDR2 YNFKEQ. The trim removed 4 bases at V and 2 bases at J, leaving 12 bases unmatched. This CDR3 has 19 amino acids. The DNA for the CDR3 is TGTGCCAGCAGCCGTCGGGTGACTAGCGGGAGTGGGCCCTACAATGAGCAGTTCTTC. This translates into CASSRRVTSGSGPYNEQFF.

This chain uses TRBV6-2 or TRBV6-3 with TRBJ2-7; the match to TRBD2 covers 11 bases. Germline V gene data show CDR1 as MNHEY and CDR2 as SVGEGT. The CDR3 contains 15 residues. Trimming cost V 6 bases and J 0 bases; bases outside gene matches: 4. Written as DNA, the CDR3 is TGTGCCAGCAGCCGCGGGACTAGCGGCTCCTACGAGCAGTACTTC. Its translation: CASSRGTSGSYEQYF.

Comment on this clone: This same CDR3 is encoded by further DNA sequences in the sample. The genes are TRBV4-3 and TRBJ1-3; D unresolved. Germline CDR1 reads LGHNA; CDR2 reads YSLEER. Trimming pared 0 bases from V and 0 bases from J, leaving 6 bases between. This CDR3 has 15 residues. This CDR3 is CASSQDTSSGNTIYF. In nucleotides, the CDR3 is TGCGCCAGCAGCCAAGATACTTCCTCTGGAAACACCATATATTTT.